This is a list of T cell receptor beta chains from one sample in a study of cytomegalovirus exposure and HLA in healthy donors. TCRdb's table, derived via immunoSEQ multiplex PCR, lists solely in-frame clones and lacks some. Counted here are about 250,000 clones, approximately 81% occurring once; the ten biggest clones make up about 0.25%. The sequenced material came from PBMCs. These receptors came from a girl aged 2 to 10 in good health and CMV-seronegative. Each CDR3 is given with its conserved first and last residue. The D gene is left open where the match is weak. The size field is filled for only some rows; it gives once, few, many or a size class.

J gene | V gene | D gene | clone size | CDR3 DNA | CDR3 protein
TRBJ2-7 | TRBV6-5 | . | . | TGTGCCAGCTCTGCAGGGAATATCTACGAGCAGTACTTC | CASSAGNIYEQYF
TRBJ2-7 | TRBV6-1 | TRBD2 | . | TGTGCCAGCATCAATCCCCGCGGACTAGCGGGTGAGCAGTACTTC | CASINPRGLAGEQYF
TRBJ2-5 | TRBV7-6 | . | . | TGTGCCAGCAGCTTAGCTGGGGGGGGCCCTTCCGGGACCCAGTACTTC | CASSLAGGGPSGTQYF
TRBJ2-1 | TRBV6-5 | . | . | TGTGCCAGCAGTGTGGACTTGCCTCTCACCAATGAGCAGTTCTTC | CASSVDLPLTNEQFF
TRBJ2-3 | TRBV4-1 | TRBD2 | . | TGCGCCAGCAGCCAAGATAGTAGCGGGGGAACGCAGTATTTT | CASSQDSSGGTQYF
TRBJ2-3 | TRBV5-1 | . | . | TGCGCCAGCAGCTTGGGCGGTCCTTCCACAGATACGCAGTATTTT | CASSLGGPSTDTQYF
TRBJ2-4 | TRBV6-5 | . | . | TGTGCCAGCAGTTACGGAGGGCGCGGTGAAAACATTCAGTACTTC | CASSYGGRGENIQYF
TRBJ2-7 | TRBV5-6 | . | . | TGTGCCAGCAGCTTGGCAGGGGCCTCCTACGAGCAGTACTTC | CASSLAGASYEQYF
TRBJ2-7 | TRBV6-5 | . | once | TGTGCCAGCAGTTACTCGTCCGGGGGTCTTTACGAGCAGTACTTC | CASSYSSGGLYEQYF
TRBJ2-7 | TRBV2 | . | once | TGTGCCAGCTTCCGGAATAGGGGGAGGGCCTACGAGCAGTACTTC | CASFRNRGRAYEQYF
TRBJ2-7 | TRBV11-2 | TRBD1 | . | TGTGCCAGCAGCCGACAGGGAGCCTACGAGCAGTACTTC | CASSRQGAYEQYF
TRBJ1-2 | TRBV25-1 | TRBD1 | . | TGTGCCAGCAGTGAATATATAGGGGACAGGGGACCCACCTTC | CASSEYIGDRGPTF
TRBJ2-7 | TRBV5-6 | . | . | TGTGCCAGCAGCTTGGGGGGTCCGGGGTCCTACGAGCAGTACTTC | CASSLGGPGSYEQYF
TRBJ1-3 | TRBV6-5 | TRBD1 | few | TGTGCCAGCAGCGACAGGGGGCGCTCTGGAAACACCATATATTTT | CASSDRGRSGNTIYF
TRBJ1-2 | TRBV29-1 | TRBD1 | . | TGCAGCGTTGACCCAACAGGGGAGGATTACGGCTACACCTTC | CSVDPTGEDYGYTF
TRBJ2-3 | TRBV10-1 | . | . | TGCGCCAGCAGTGTGGAGATGGCAGATACGCAGTATTTT | CASSVEMADTQYF
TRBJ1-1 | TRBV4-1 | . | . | TGCGCCAGCAGCCGCCCTGGGAGTTGGACTGAAGCTTTCTTT | CASSRPGSWTEAFF
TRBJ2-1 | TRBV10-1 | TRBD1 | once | TGCGCCAGCAGTGGGGACAGGGGGACCTACAATGAGCAGTTCTTC | CASSGDRGTYNEQFF
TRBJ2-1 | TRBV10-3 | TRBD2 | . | TGTGCCATCAGTGATTACGCGGGGGGCTCCTACAATGAGCAGTTCTTC | CAISDYAGGSYNEQFF
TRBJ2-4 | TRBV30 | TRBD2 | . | TGTGCCTGGAGTGAGGGGACTAGGGACATTCAGTACTTC | CAWSEGTRDIQYF
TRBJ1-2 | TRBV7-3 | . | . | TGTGCCAGCAGCCCAGGGAACGTCGCTTCTAACTATGGCTACACCTTC | CASSPGNVASNYGYTF
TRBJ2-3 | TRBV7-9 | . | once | TGTGCCAGCAGCTTACGGGCGGGGGCCCCTTCTAGCACAGATACGCAGTATTTT | CASSLRAGAPSSTDTQYF
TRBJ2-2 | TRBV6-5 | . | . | TGTGCCAGCAGCGACATCACCGGGGAGCTGTTTTTT | CASSDITGELFF
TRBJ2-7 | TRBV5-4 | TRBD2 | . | TGTGCCAGCAGCTTGGGGGCCGGCGGGAGGCGGTACGAGCAGTACTTC | CASSLGAGGRRYEQYF
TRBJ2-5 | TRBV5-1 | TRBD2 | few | TGCGCCAGCAGCTCGGGACTAGAGGAGCAGTACTTC | CASSSGLEEQYF
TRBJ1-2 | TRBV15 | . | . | TGTGCCACCAGCAGAGATCGAGAGGGCCTAGGACGGATGAACTATGGCTACACCTTC | CATSRDREGLGRMNYGYTF
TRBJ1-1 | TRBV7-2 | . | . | TGTGCCAGCAGCTTACCCGACGGGCGGGACACTGAAGCTTTCTTT | CASSLPDGRDTEAFF
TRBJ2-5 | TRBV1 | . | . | TGCACCAGCAGCCAAGATAATGGGGCGGAAGAGACCCAGTACTTC | CTSSQDNGAEETQYF
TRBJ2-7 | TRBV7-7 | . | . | TGTGCCAGCAGTCCCCTATCGGGAGCCCCTTTCGAGCAGTACTTC | CASSPLSGAPFEQYF
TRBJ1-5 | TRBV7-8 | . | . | TGTGCCAGCAGCCCACAGGGTGCGGGTACGGGCAATCAGCCCCAGCATTTT | CASSPQGAGTGNQPQHF
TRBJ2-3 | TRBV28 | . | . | TGTGCCAGCACCTCAAAGGGGATTCGCACAGATACGCAGTATTTT | CASTSKGIRTDTQYF
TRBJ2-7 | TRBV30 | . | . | TGTGCCTGGAGTCCAGGGCCCTACGAGCAGTACTTC | CAWSPGPYEQYF
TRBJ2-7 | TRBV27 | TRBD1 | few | TGTGCCAGCAGTTTTCCGGCAGGGGGTGTCCACGAGCAGTACTTC | CASSFPAGGVHEQYF
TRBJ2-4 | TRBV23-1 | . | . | TGCGCCAGCAGTCAATCGGACAAACCACTAGCCAAAAACATTCAGTACTTC | CASSQSDKPLAKNIQYF
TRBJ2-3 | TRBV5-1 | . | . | TGCGCCAGCAGCTTGTATGCGGGACCCAGCACAGATACGCAGTATTTT | CASSLYAGPSTDTQYF
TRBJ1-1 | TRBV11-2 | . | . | TGTGCCAGCAGCGCCACGCCCGGGACAAGGGATTGGAACACTGAAGCTTTCTTT | CASSATPGTRDWNTEAFF
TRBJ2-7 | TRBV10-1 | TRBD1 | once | TGCGCCAGCAGTCCCGGGACAGGGAAGGGCGAGCAGTACTTC | CASSPGTGKGEQYF
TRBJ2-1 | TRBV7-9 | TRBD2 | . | TGTGCCAGCAGCTTAGTAGCGGGATTAGCCCCAAATGAGCAGTTCTTC | CASSLVAGLAPNEQFF
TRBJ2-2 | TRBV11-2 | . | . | TGTGCCAGCAGCCGATTAGCGGCCGGGGAGCTGTTTTTT | CASSRLAAGELFF
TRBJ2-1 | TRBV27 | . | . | TGTGCCAGCAGCCTACAGGGTTCCTACAATGAGCAGTTCTTC | CASSLQGSYNEQFF
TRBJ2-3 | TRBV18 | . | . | TGTGCCAGCTCACCATCCGAGCCTTTCACAGATACGCAGTATTTT | CASSPSEPFTDTQYF
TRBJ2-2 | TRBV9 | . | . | TGTGCCAGCCGGGGAAACGGGGAGCTGTTTTTT | CASRGNGELFF
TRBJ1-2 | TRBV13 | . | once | TGTGCCAGCAGCTTATACAATGCGGATGGCTACACCTTC | CASSLYNADGYTF
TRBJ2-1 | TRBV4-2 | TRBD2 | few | TGTGCCAGCAGATTACTAGCGGGAGGTTCCTACAATGAGCAGTTCTTC | CASRLLAGGSYNEQFF
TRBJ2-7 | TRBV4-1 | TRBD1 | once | TGCGCCAGCAGCCAAAGAATACAGGGGGCTCGGGAGCAGTACTTC | CASSQRIQGAREQYF
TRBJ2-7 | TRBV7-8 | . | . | TGTGCCAGCAGCTTAGAGACAGGCGATTCCTACGAGCAGTACTTC | CASSLETGDSYEQYF
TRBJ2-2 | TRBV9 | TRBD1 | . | TGTGCCAGCAGCGTAGATCGACAGGGCGGCTCCGGGGAGCTGTTTTTT | CASSVDRQGGSGELFF
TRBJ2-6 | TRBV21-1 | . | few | TGTGCCAGCAGCAAAGTTTCTAAAGACAGGTTTTCCTCTGGGGCCAACGTCCTGACTTTC | CASSKVSKDRFSSGANVLTF
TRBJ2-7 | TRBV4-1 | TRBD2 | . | TGCGCCAGCAGCCACGGGACTACGACCTACGAGCAGTACTTC | CASSHGTTTYEQYF
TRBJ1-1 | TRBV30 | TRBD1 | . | TGTGCCTGGAGCTCAGCCCCTCACAGGGGGGGGACTGAAGCTTTCTTT | CAWSSAPHRGGTEAFF
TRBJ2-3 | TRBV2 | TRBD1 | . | TGTGCCAGCAGTCCCGGACAGGGCTCTAGCACAGATACGCAGTATTTT | CASSPGQGSSTDTQYF